This section outlines one TCR beta chain sequence together with its context. No antigen is known for it. This specimen comes from a study of post-analysis software for immune sequencing data. Study-wide points: In patients, TRBV5-6, TRBV5-1 and TRBV20-1 belonged to five TRBV segments found more frequently than in controls.

CDR3 length equals 13 residues. Trimming took 3 bases from V and 8 from J, leaving 13 bases between them. The germline gives CDR1 MGHRA, CDR2 YSYEKL. Unique molecular identifiers had been added to the TCR beta cDNA libraries. In TCRdb, the PCR reads were re-called with MiXCR into one record per CDR3 protein. This table has roughly 800,000 distinct CDR3 sequences, approximately 53% appearing once. The TCR originated in a girl aged 10 to 17 with multiple sclerosis. The J gene is TRBJ1-2, the V gene TRBV4-1; no firm D call. Sequenced material: blood. The CDR3 protein is CASSQGPVLGYTF. The CDR3, as DNA: TGCGCCAGCAGCCAGGGCCCGGTTCTCGGCTACACCTTC.